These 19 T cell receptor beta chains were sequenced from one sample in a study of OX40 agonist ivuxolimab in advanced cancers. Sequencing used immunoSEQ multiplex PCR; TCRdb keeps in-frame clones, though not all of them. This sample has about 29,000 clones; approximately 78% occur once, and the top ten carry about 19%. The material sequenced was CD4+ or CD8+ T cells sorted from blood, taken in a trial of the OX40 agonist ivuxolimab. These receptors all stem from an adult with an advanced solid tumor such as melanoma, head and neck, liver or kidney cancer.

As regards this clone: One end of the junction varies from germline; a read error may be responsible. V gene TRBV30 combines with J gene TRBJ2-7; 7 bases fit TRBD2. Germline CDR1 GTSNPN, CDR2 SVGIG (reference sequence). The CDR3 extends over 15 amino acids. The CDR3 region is CAWSVLREISHEQYF. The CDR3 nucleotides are TGTGCCTGGAGTGTATTGCGGGAGATCTCCCACGAGCAGTACTTC.

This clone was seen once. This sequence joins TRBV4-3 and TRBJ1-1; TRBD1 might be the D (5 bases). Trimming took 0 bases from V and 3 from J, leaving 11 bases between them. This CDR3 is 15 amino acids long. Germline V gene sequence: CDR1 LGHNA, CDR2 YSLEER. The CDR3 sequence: CASSQDAWGYTEAFF. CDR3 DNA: TGCGCCAGCAGCCAAGACGCCTGGGGGTACACTGAAGCTTTCTTT.

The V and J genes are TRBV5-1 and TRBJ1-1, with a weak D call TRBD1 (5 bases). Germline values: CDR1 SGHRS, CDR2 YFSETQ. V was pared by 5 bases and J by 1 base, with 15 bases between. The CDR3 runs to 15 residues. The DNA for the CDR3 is TGCGCCAGCAGTCTTTCCGGGGCGCCGAACACTGAAGCTTTCTTT. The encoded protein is CASSLSGAPNTEAFF.

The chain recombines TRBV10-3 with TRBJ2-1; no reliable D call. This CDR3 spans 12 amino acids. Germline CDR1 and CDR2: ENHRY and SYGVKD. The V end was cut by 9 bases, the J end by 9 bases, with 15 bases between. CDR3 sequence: CAITPGGLEQFF. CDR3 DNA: TGTGCCATTACCCCGGGCGGCCTTGAGCAGTTCTTC.

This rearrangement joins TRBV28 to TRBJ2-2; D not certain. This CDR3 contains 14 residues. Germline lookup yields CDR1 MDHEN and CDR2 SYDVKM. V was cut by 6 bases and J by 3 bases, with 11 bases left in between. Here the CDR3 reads CASRSPGDTGELFF. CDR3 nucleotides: TGTGCCAGCAGGAGTCCAGGAGACACCGGGGAGCTGTTTTTT.

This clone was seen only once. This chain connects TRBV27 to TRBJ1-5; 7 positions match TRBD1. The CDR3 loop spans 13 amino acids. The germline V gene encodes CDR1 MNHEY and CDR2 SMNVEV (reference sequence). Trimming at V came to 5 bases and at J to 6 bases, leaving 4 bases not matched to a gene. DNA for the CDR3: TGTGCCAGCAGTCCCAGGGGGATTCAGCCCCAGCATTTT. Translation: CASSPRGIQPQHF.

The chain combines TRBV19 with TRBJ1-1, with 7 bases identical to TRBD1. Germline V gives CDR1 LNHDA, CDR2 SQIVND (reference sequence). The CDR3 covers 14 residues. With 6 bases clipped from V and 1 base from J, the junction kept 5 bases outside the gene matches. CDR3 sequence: CASSDRVGNTEAFF. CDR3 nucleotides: TGTGCCAGTAGCGACAGGGTGGGGAACACTGAAGCTTTCTTT.

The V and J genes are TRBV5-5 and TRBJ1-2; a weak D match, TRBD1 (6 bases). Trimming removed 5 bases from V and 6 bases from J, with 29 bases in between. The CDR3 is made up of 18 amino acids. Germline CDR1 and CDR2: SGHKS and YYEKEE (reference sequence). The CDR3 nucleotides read TGTGCCAGCAGTTTTTTCCCCGGACAGTCCGGGAGTGACGATGGCTACACCTTC. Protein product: CASSFFPGQSGSDDGYTF.

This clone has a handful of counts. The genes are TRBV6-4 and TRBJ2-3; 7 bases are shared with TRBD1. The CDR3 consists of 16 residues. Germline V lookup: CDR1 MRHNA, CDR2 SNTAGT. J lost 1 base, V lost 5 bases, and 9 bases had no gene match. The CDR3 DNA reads TGTGCCAGCAGTCGTCAACAGGGGTCGGGCACAGATACGCAGTATTTT. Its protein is CASSRQQGSGTDTQYF.

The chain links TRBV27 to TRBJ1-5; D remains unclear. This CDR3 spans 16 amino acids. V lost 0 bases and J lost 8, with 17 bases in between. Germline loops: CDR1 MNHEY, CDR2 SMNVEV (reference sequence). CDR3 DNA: TGTGCCAGCAGTTTATCGTACCAGGTGGTCGGCAAGCCCCAGCATTTT. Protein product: CASSLSYQVVGKPQHF.

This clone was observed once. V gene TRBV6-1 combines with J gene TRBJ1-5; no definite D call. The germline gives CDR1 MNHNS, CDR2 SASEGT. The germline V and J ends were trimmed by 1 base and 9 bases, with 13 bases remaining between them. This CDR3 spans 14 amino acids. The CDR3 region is CASSEVYGVAPQHF. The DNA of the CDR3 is TGTGCCAGCAGTGAAGTGTACGGAGTAGCGCCCCAGCATTTT.

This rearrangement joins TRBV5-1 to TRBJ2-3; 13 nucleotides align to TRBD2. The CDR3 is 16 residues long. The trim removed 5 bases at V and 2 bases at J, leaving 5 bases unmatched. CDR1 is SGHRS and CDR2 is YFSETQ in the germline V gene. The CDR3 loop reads CASRTSGGVFTDTQYF. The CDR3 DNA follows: TGCGCCAGCAGAACTAGCGGGGGGGTCTTCACAGATACGCAGTATTTT. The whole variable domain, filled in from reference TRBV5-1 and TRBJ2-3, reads KAGVTQTPRYLIKTRGQQVTLSCSPISGHRSVSWYQQTPGQGLQFLFEYFSETQRNKGNFPGRFSGRQFSNSRSEMNVSTLELGDSALYLCASRTSGGVFTDTQYFGPGTRLTVL.

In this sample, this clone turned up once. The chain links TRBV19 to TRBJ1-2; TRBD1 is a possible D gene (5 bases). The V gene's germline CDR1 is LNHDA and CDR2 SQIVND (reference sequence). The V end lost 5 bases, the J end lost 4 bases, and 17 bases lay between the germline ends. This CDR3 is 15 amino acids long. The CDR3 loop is CASSPGRDGGYGYTF. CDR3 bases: TGTGCCAGTAGTCCGGGCCGGGACGGTGGCTATGGCTACACCTTC.

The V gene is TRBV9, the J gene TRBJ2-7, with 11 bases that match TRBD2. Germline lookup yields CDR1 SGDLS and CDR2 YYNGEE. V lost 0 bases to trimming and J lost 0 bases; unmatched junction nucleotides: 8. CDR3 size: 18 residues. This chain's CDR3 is CASSVGFLAGGSSYEQYF. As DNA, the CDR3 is TGTGCCAGCAGCGTAGGTTTCCTAGCGGGAGGAAGCTCCTACGAGCAGTACTTC.

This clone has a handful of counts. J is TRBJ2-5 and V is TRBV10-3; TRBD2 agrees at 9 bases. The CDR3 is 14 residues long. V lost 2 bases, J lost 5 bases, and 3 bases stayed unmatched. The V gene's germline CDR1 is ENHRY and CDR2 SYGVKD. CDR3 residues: CAISEASGAETQYF. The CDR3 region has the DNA TGTGCCATCAGTGAGGCTAGCGGGGCGGAGACCCAGTACTTC.

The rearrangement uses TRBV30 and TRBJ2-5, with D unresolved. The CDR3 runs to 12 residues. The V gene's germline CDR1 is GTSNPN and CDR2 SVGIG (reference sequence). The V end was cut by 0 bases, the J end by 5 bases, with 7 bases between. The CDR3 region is CAWSVLRETQYF. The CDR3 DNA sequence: TGTGCCTGGAGTGTACTTAGGGAGACCCAGTACTTC.

The CDR3 DNA sequence: TGCGCCAGCAGCGTTTACAGGGGAAAGGACACTGAAGCTTTCTTT. It translates to CASSVYRGKDTEAFF. The chain uses TRBV5-1 and TRBJ1-1, with 7 nucleotides matching TRBD1. V dropped 4 bases and J dropped 3; count of bases not matched to a gene: 9. CDR3 length: 15 residues. In germline, CDR1 is SGHRS, CDR2 YFSETQ.

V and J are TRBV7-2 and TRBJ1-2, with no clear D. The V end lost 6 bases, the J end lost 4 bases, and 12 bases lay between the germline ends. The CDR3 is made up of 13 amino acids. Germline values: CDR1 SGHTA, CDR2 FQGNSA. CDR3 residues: CASRFIGSYGYTF. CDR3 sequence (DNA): TGTGCCAGCAGGTTTATAGGCTCCTATGGCTACACCTTC. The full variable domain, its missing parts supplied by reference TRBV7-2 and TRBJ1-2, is GAGVSQSPSNKVTEKGKDVELRCDPISGHTALYWYRQSLGQGLEFLIYFQGNSAPDKSGLPSDRFSAERTGGSVSTLTIQRTQQEDSAVYLCASRFIGSYGYTFGSGTRLTVV.

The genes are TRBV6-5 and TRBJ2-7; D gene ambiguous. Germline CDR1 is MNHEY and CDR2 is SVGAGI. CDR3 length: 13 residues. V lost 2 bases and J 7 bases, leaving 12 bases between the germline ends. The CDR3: CASSYGPLLEQYF. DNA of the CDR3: TGTGCCAGCAGTTACGGGCCGCTTCTTGAGCAGTACTTC.